Below are 10 T cell receptor beta chains sequenced from a single sample in a study of CD8 T cells in Susac syndrome (dated by TCRdb to between 2017 and 2020). The library was obtained by the immunoSEQ multiplex PCR assay. RNA was extracted with the RNeasy kit and roughly 0.45 to 1 ug was reverse transcribed using random hexamers. TCRdb reprocessing: public reads trimmed at Q25 with fastp, clones called with MiXCR, in-frame beta chains kept. When rows share a CDR3 protein, they turn into one entry using the most common DNA and genes. The sample contains roughly 130,000 distinct CDR3 sequences, 90% to 95% of them found a single time. The ten largest clonotypes hold roughly 0.11% of the sample. The sample comprised CD4+ T cells from PBMCs. Receptor source: a human donor in good health.

Only a few counts were recorded for this clonotype. The chain uses TRBV28 and TRBJ2-5; TRBD2 matches 8 bases. The CDR3 sequence is 13 residues long. Germline values: CDR1 MDHEN, CDR2 SYDVKM. The V and J ends lost 5 bases and 4 bases, in that order; junction bases with no gene match: 3. CDR3 protein: CASSPGGGETQYF. The CDR3 DNA sequence: TGTGCCAGCAGTCCCGGGGGGGGAGAGACCCAGTACTTC.

V usage is TRBV7-9 and J usage is TRBJ2-6; D gene uncertain. Trimming removed 8 bases from V and 4 bases from J, with 6 bases in between. There are 12 residues in the CDR3. The germline V gene encodes CDR1 SEHNR and CDR2 FQNEAQ (reference sequence). The CDR3 bases are TGTGCCAGCGGGGTGGGGGCCAACGTCCTGACTTTC. Amino acid sequence: CASGVGANVLTF.

The chain has TRBV18 and TRBJ1-3; D remains ambiguous. CDR1 is KGHSH, CDR2 LQKENI, per germline. The CDR3 consists of 18 residues. The V gene lost 5 bases and the J gene lost 2 bases, with 22 bases spanning the gap. The CDR3, as DNA: TGTGCCAGCTCAACCTCTGTGCAAAATGGGTGGACTGGAAACACCATATATTTT. It translates to CASSTSVQNGWTGNTIYF. The full variable domain, its missing parts supplied by reference TRBV18 and TRBJ1-3, is NAGVMQNPRHLVRRRGQEARLRCSPMKGHSHVYWYRQLPEEGLKFMVYLQKENIIDESGMPKERFSAEFPKEGPSILRIQQVVRGDSAAYFCASSTSVQNGWTGNTIYFGEGSWLTVV.

This clonotype has a handful of counts. The rearrangement uses TRBV25-1 and TRBJ1-2; D is uncertain. V was pared by 2 bases and J by 0 bases, with 4 bases between. This CDR3 has 13 amino acids. CDR1 MGHDK and CDR2 SYGVNS come from the germline V gene. The CDR3 nucleotides read TGTGCCAGCAGTGAAGGCCCTAACTATGGCTACACCTTC. Its translation: CASSEGPNYGYTF.

This chain joins TRBV7-9 and TRBJ1-5; 8 nucleotides match TRBD1. Germline CDR1 is SEHNR and CDR2 is FQNEAQ (reference sequence). CDR3 length equals 17 residues. V shed 1 base and J 1 base; nucleotides not matched to a gene: 6. CDR3 nucleotide sequence: TGTGCCAGCAGCTTAGGGGCAGGGGGCTGGAGCAATCAGCCCCAGCATTTT. Its translation: CASSLGAGGWSNQPQHF.

This clonotype appeared once. The chain employs TRBV3-1 and TRBJ1-4; D not certain. The CDR3 has 12 residues. Germline V CDR1 and CDR2: LGHDT, YNNKEL (reference sequence). Trimming cost V 2 bases and J 7 bases, with 5 bases left between them. The CDR3 sequence is CASSQRAEKLFF. CDR3 in DNA: TGTGCCAGCAGCCAAAGGGCTGAAAAACTGTTTTTT.

The CDR3, as DNA: TGTGCCAGCAGCTCCAGGGGCGGTATATTCACAGATACGCAGTATTTT. Amino acids: CASSSRGGIFTDTQYF. This chain links TRBV7-8 with TRBJ2-3, with D perhaps matching TRBD1 (6 bases). CDR1 is SGHVS and CDR2 is FQNEAQ in the germline V gene. This CDR3 has 16 residues. V was pared by 4 bases and J by 2 bases, with 16 bases between.

This clonotype was counted once. The chain couples TRBV19 to TRBJ1-5, with D hard to call. The CDR3 runs 12 residues. Germline V CDR1 and CDR2: LNHDA, SQIVND (reference sequence). CDR3 loop: CGIGLGNQPQHF. CDR3 nucleotide sequence: TGTGGAATTGGACTTGGGAATCAGCCCCAGCATTTT.

In its sample, this clonotype was seen once. The chain links TRBV6-5 to TRBJ2-1; D gene uncertain. The germline gives CDR1 MNHEY, CDR2 SVGAGI. The CDR3 covers 12 residues. Trimming took 2 bases from V and 9 from J, leaving 8 bases between them. The CDR3 here is CASSYLYGEQFF. The DNA of the CDR3 is TGTGCCAGCAGTTACCTCTATGGTGAGCAGTTCTTC.

The chain links TRBV14 to TRBJ2-2, with 10 bases that match TRBD2. Germline V lookup: CDR1 SGHDN, CDR2 FVKESK. V lost 2 bases to trimming and J lost 8 bases; unmatched junction nucleotides: 8. The CDR3 runs to 16 residues. The CDR3 here is CASSQHFLAGVGELFF. The CDR3 DNA reads TGTGCCAGCAGCCAACACTTCCTAGCGGGAGTTGGGGAGCTGTTTTTT.